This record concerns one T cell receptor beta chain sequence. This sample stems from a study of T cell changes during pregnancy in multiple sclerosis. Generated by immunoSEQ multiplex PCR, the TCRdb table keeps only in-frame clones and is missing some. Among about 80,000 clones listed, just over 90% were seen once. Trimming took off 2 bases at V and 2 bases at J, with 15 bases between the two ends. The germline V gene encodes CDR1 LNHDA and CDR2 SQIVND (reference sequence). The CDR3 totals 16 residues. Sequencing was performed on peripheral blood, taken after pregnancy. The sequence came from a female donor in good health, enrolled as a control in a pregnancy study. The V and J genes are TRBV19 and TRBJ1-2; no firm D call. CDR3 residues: CASSITGGVPNYGYTF. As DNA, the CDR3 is TGTGCCAGTAGTATAACTGGCGGGGTTCCCAACTATGGCTACACCTTC.